These 25 T cell receptor beta chains were sequenced from one sample in a study of long-term antiretroviral therapy in people with HIV. Survey-level immunoSEQ v3.0 assays were run. Method: immunoSEQ multiplex PCR; TCRdb's copy keeps in-frame clones and lacks some. The sample includes over 35,000 clones, over 75% of them seen just once. Sequencing was performed on unsorted PBMCs, taken 1.5 years after starting antiretroviral therapy. These receptors were collected from a man between 18 and 29 years old with HIV.

This clone came up a few times. This rearrangement joins TRBV4-2 to TRBJ2-2, with D perhaps matching TRBD1 (5 bases). V shed 0 bases and J shed 4 bases, with 12 bases lying between them. Per germline, CDR1 LGHNA and CDR2 YNFKEQ. The CDR3 covers 16 residues. The CDR3 DNA follows: TGTGCCAGCAGCCAAGAGTCGCAGGGTGTCACCGGGGAGCTGTTTTTT. Translating gives CASSQESQGVTGELFF.

This chain uses TRBV27 with TRBJ2-7; tentative D call: TRBD2 (5 bases). This CDR3 is 14 amino acids long. CDR1 is MNHEY, CDR2 SMNVEV, per germline (reference sequence). With 4 bases removed from V and 5 bases from J, the gap between germline ends came to 15 bases. DNA of the CDR3: TGTGCCAGCAGTTCGAGCGGTAGGATCGACGAGCAGTACTTC. This gives the protein CASSSSGRIDEQYF.

The chain links TRBV2 to TRBJ2-1; 9 bases fit TRBD1. V lost 2 bases and J lost 7; bases outside the gene matches: 12. The germline CDR1 and CDR2 sequences are SNHLY and FYNNEI. There are 17 residues in the CDR3. The CDR3 protein is CASSEWGDRVKKNEQFF. CDR3 sequence (DNA): TGTGCCAGCAGTGAATGGGGGGACAGGGTGAAGAAGAATGAGCAGTTCTTC.

This chain links TRBV28 with TRBJ2-6; TRBD2 might be the D (5 bases). In germline, CDR1 is MDHEN, CDR2 SYDVKM. The CDR3 sequence is 17 residues long. The V end lost 2 bases, the J end lost 6 bases, and 17 bases lay between the germline ends. This chain's CDR3 is CASSLPGLGGLANVLTF. CDR3 in DNA: TGTGCCAGCAGTTTACCAGGACTGGGCGGCTTGGCCAACGTCCTGACTTTC.

This sequence joins TRBV6-5 and TRBJ2-7; D call uncertain. Germline V gene data show CDR1 as MNHEY and CDR2 as SVGAGI. This CDR3 spans 15 amino acids. Trimming removed 2 bases at V and 2 bases at J, with 13 bases between. The CDR3, as DNA: TGTGCCAGCAGTTACGGTACAGCCCGAACCTACGAGCAGTACTTC. Translated: CASSYGTARTYEQYF.

V and J are TRBV7-3 and TRBJ2-2; D ambiguous. Trimming cost V 2 bases and J 4 bases, with 8 bases left between them. This CDR3 has 14 amino acids. The germline CDR1 and CDR2 sequences are SGHTA and FQGTGA. As DNA, the CDR3 is TGTGCCAGCAGCTTAGCATTAGGCACCGGGGAGCTGTTTTTT. Protein sequence: CASSLALGTGELFF.

V usage is TRBV28 and J usage is TRBJ1-5; D gene ambiguous. Germline-derived CDR1 and CDR2 are MDHEN and SYDVKM. Trimming pared 4 bases from V and 2 bases from J, leaving 15 bases between. CDR3 length: 16 residues. CDR3 loop: CASSYHWRQGNQPQHF. For the CDR3, the DNA is TGTGCCAGCAGTTACCACTGGCGCCAAGGCAATCAGCCCCAGCATTTT.

Sample share makes this clone medium-sized. CDR3 sequence (DNA): TGTGCCAGCACCCCCGGAGGGGGTGGCACAGATACGCAGTATTTT. This encodes CASTPGGGGTDTQYF. The rearrangement uses TRBV7-8 and TRBJ2-3, with D tentatively TRBD1 or TRBD2 (6 bases each). The CDR3 spans 15 residues. Germline CDR1 reads SGHVS; CDR2 reads FQNEAQ. V was shortened by 7 bases and J by 1 base, with 15 bases between the two germline ends.

This rearrangement joins TRBV7-9 to TRBJ2-1; D may be TRBD2 (7 bases). The CDR3 is 18 residues long. The V gene's germline CDR1 is SEHNR and CDR2 FQNEAQ (reference sequence). The V gene lost 2 bases and the J gene lost 0 bases, with 17 bases spanning the gap. The CDR3 nucleotides are TGTGCCAGCAGCTTACCCCGCGGGGGCGGGAACTCCTACAATGAGCAGTTCTTC. Translated: CASSLPRGGGNSYNEQFF.

The V gene is TRBV5-4, the J gene TRBJ2-3; D tentatively fits TRBD1 or TRBD2 (5 bases each). In germline, CDR1 is SGHNT, CDR2 YYREEE (reference sequence). This CDR3 comprises 16 residues. V lost 3 bases and J lost 1, with 15 bases in between. In nucleotides, the CDR3 is TGTGCCAGCAGCTGGCCCAGCCAGGGAGGCACAGATACGCAGTATTTT. This encodes CASSWPSQGGTDTQYF.

This chain uses TRBV4-3 with TRBJ1-5; D not resolved. There are 15 residues in the CDR3. The ends were cut back, 0 bases at V and 2 bases at J, with 8 bases in the middle. Per germline, CDR1 LGHNA and CDR2 YSLEER. Here the CDR3 reads CASSQDGRGNQPQHF. The CDR3 DNA is TGCGCCAGCAGCCAAGATGGCCGTGGCAATCAGCCCCAGCATTTT.

This rearrangement joins TRBV27 to TRBJ2-3; D uncertain. This CDR3 region has 13 residues. The V gene lost 5 bases and the J gene lost 2 bases, with 8 bases spanning the gap. CDR1 is MNHEY and CDR2 is SMNVEV in the germline V gene (reference sequence). DNA for the CDR3: TGTGCCAGCAGTCCATGGGCCACAGATACGCAGTATTTT. It specifies CASSPWATDTQYF.

The chain recombines TRBV28 with TRBJ2-7; unclear D gene. Germline CDR1 is MDHEN and CDR2 is SYDVKM. The V end was cut by 4 bases, the J end by 1 base, with 8 bases between. This CDR3 spans 13 amino acids. CDR3 nucleotide sequence: TGTGCCAGCAGTTATACTTCGTCCTACGAGCAGTACTTC. It is translated as CASSYTSSYEQYF. Full variable domain (outside the CDR3, taken from reference TRBV28 and TRBJ2-7): DVKVTQSSRYLVKRTGEKVFLECVQDMDHENMFWYRQDPGLGLRLIYFSYDVKMKEKGDIPEGYSVSREKKERFSLILESASTNQTSMYLCASSYTSSYEQYFGPGTRLTVT.

The chain joins TRBV29-1 to TRBJ1-2; weak D call: TRBD1 (5 bases). V dropped 8 bases and J dropped 6 bases, with 13 bases sitting between them. The CDR3 spans 11 residues. The germline gives CDR1 SQVTM, CDR2 ANQGSEA. The CDR3 DNA reads as TGCAGCATGAAGGGACCCGATGGCTACACCTTC. Translating gives CSMKGPDGYTF.

This clone was seen more than once but under ten times. The genes are TRBV9 and TRBJ2-7; 12 bases are shared with TRBD2. The germline CDR1 and CDR2 sequences are SGDLS and YYNGEE. Trimming at V came to 7 bases and at J to 5 bases, leaving 7 bases not matched to a gene. This CDR3 comprises 14 residues. This CDR3 is CASRSTSGSHEQYF. The CDR3 DNA follows: TGTGCCAGCCGATCGACTAGCGGGAGCCACGAGCAGTACTTC.

V is TRBV19 and J is TRBJ2-7; a possible D gene is TRBD1 (6 bases). Deletions cut 1 base from V and 3 bases from J, with 13 bases between. Germline loops: CDR1 LNHDA, CDR2 SQIVND (reference sequence). The CDR3 extends over 15 amino acids. The CDR3 nucleotides read TGTGCCAGTAGTATAGGATCACAGGGAATCTACGAGCAGTACTTC. Amino acids: CASSIGSQGIYEQYF.

This clone was observed a handful of times. Different DNA sequences within this sample yield the same CDR3. V is TRBV19 and J is TRBJ1-2; D is unclear. Trimming took off 3 bases at V and 4 bases at J, with 6 bases between the two ends. Germline V gene data show CDR1 as LNHDA and CDR2 as SQIVND (reference sequence). The CDR3 consists of 12 residues. In nucleotides, the CDR3 is TGTGCCAGTAGTATCAAAGGCTATGGCTACACCTTC. It specifies CASSIKGYGYTF.

The V and J genes are TRBV9 and TRBJ2-2; D uncertain. The V end was cut by 5 bases, the J end by 1 base, with 9 bases between. The CDR3 runs 14 residues. The germline V gene has CDR1 SGDLS and CDR2 YYNGEE. CDR3 in amino acids: CASSTLKNTGELFF. In DNA form, the CDR3 reads TGTGCCAGCAGTACGTTAAAGAACACCGGGGAGCTGTTTTTT.

The chain uses TRBV28 and TRBJ1-1, with 11 bases aligning to TRBD1. The CDR3 consists of 15 residues. Germline lookup yields CDR1 MDHEN and CDR2 SYDVKM. The J segment lost 5 bases and the V segment lost 3 bases, leaving 5 bases of the junction unmatched. The CDR3 reads CASSFSRDRGTEAFF. The CDR3 DNA sequence: TGTGCCAGCAGTTTTAGTCGGGACAGGGGGACTGAAGCTTTCTTT.

The V gene is TRBV30, the J gene TRBJ2-3, with 7 nucleotides matching TRBD2. CDR3 length: 14 residues. Germline V gene lookup returns CDR1 GTSNPN and CDR2 SVGIG (reference sequence). The V and J ends lost 0 bases and 3 bases, in that order; junction bases with no gene match: 3. Here the CDR3 DNA reads TGTGCCTGGAGTGTACGGCGGGAGACAGATACGCAGTATTTT. It is translated as CAWSVRRETDTQYF.

This clone was counted between two and nine times. The chain couples TRBV27 to TRBJ2-7; possible D gene TRBD1, 6 bases. CDR3 length: 13 amino acids. Germline values: CDR1 MNHEY, CDR2 SMNVEV (reference sequence). V lost 5 bases, J lost 3 bases, and 11 bases lay in between. CDR3 bases: TGTGCCAGCAGTCCACAGGGATACTACGAGCAGTACTTC. This encodes CASSPQGYYEQYF.

This chain joins TRBV5-1 and TRBJ2-7; D gene ambiguous. The CDR3 totals 12 residues. Looked up from germline, CDR1 is SGHRS and CDR2 is YFSETQ. V was clipped by 5 bases and J by 5 bases, with 11 bases between them. The DNA of the CDR3 is TGCGCCAGCAGGGACGTCTGGGACGAGCAGTACTTC. It translates to CASRDVWDEQYF. Complete variable domain (other parts from reference TRBV5-1 and TRBJ2-7): KAGVTQTPRYLIKTRGQQVTLSCSPISGHRSVSWYQQTPGQGLQFLFEYFSETQRNKGNFPGRFSGRQFSNSRSEMNVSTLELGDSALYLCASRDVWDEQYFGPGTRLTVT.

The count of this clone is one. CDR3 residues: CASSLAGRYNEQFF. The CDR3 DNA follows: TGTGCCAGCAGCTTGGCGGGACGCTACAATGAGCAGTTCTTC. The V call is TRBV5-4, the J call TRBJ2-1, with D possibly being TRBD1 or TRBD2 (5 bases each). Trimming left V 0 bases short and J 3 bases short, with 7 bases between. Germline V gene data show CDR1 as SGHNT and CDR2 as YYREEE (reference sequence). The CDR3 covers 14 residues.

The rearrangement links TRBV5-1 to TRBJ1-1, with D tentatively TRBD1 (5 bases). The CDR3 sequence is 13 residues long. In germline, CDR1 is SGHRS, CDR2 YFSETQ. V was shortened by 6 bases and J by 6 bases, with 15 bases between the two germline ends. The CDR3: CASTQTEQAEAFF. In nucleotides, the CDR3 is TGCGCCAGCACTCAGACAGAACAAGCTGAAGCTTTCTTT.

The chain links TRBV27 to TRBJ1-1, with 10 nucleotides matching TRBD1. V was clipped by 4 bases and J by 2 bases; unmatched bases: 13. The germline V gene has CDR1 MNHEY and CDR2 SMNVEV (reference sequence). This CDR3 has 18 amino acids. CDR3: CASSWLKDRGRRNTEAFF. DNA for the CDR3: TGTGCCAGCAGTTGGTTGAAAGACAGGGGGCGGAGAAACACTGAAGCTTTCTTT.